This T cell receptor (beta chain) comes out of a study of T-cell reconstitution after alpha-beta-depleted transplantation in children. This clonotype was observed a few times. For TCRbeta, the library was prepared with unique molecular identifiers. TCRdb re-derived calls from the PCR reads in MiXCR, one entry per CDR3 protein. The table includes 95,000 to 150,000 distinct CDR3 sequences, 20% to 25% detected once. The ends were cut back, 0 bases at V and 3 bases at J, with 16 bases in the middle. The CDR3 has 17 residues. Germline loops: CDR1 SGHRS, CDR2 YFSETQ. Sequenced material: PBMCs, mostly from graft donor cells, taken 180 days after TCRalphabeta/CD19-depleted stem cell transplant. The receptor's source is a male patient between 2 and 9 years old who had a stem cell transplant for chronic granulomatous disease, so the T cells may come from the graft donor. The chain links TRBV5-1 to TRBJ2-1; possibly TRBD1 or TRBD2 for D (6 bases each). This CDR3 is CASSLGLWGAGYNEQFF. In DNA form, the CDR3 reads TGCGCCAGCAGCTTGGGGCTTTGGGGGGCTGGCTACAATGAGCAGTTCTTC. Combining the CDR3 with reference TRBV5-1 and TRBJ2-1 gives the whole variable domain KAGVTQTPRYLIKTRGQQVTLSCSPISGHRSVSWYQQTPGQGLQFLFEYFSETQRNKGNFPGRFSGRQFSNSRSEMNVSTLELGDSALYLCASSLGLWGAGYNEQFFGPGTRLTVL.